The present T cell receptor (beta chain) was sequenced within a study of cytomegalovirus exposure and HLA in healthy donors. In regard to this clone: The antigen is not known.

Findings and caveats of the study: Roughly 170 TCR beta chains were listed as cytomegalovirus-associated. High sensitivity and specificity were reportedly achieved when the classifier diagnosed cytomegalovirus status.

The assay was immunoSEQ multiplex PCR, and TCRdb's table has in-frame clones only and misses some. The sample shows some 140,000 clones, roughly 86% of them seen only once. The receptor's source is a human donor in good health. Material for sequencing was PBMCs.

CDR3 sequence reads: CASRGPREQFF. The CDR3 DNA sequence: TGTGCCAGCAGAGGCCCCAGGGAGCAGTTCTTC. J is TRBJ2-1 and V is TRBV13; D not certain. Germline CDR1 reads PRHDT; CDR2 reads FYEKMQ (reference sequence). The V end was cut by 6 bases, the J end by 10 bases, with 10 bases between. The CDR3 totals 11 residues.